This TCR beta chain was sequenced for a study of T cell responses to AZD1222 COVID-19 vaccine. Findings and limits, study-wide: Donors skewed white British and female; clonal diversity was possibly underestimated. Among vaccine-associated CD4 TCRs, coverage spanned spike, with dominance at 160-218 and 743-854. Reportedly, close to half of spike-specific TCRs are directed against unmutated variant regions.

Concerning this clone: Its antigen is unidentified.

Germline lookup yields CDR1 SGHTA and CDR2 FQGNSA. Trimming took 5 bases from V and 4 from J; bases not matched to a gene: 7. This CDR3 comprises 14 residues. Only in-frame clones appear in the TCRdb table, and some are missing; sequencing was by immunoSEQ multiplex PCR. The sample contains approximately 160,000 clones, around nine tenths of which appear only once. This sample comprised peripheral blood, obtained on day 0 of AZD1222 vaccination. The chain links TRBV7-2 to TRBJ1-2; 7 nucleotides align to TRBD1. This receptor was identified in an adult in good health. The CDR3 coding sequence is TGTGCCAGCAGCCGGGACAGAGCTATCTATGGCTACACCTTC. It specifies CASSRDRAIYGYTF.